The clone carrying this T cell receptor (beta chain) was seen a few times. Antigen unknown. These data come from a study of T cells in Graves' hyperthyroidism and ophthalmopathy. Overall study context: Pretreatment peripheral blood was obtained at initial diagnosis. Whole-study results and caveats: In simple terms, a model built on 13 V-J features told ophthalmopathy apart from stable hyperthyroidism.

The diagnostic basis comprised clinical symptoms, serum thyroxine and TRAb, thyroid ultrasound and orbital computed tomography. Germline lookup yields CDR1 SGHNT and CDR2 YYREEE (reference sequence). Germline trimming cut 4 bases from V and 6 bases from J; bases unmatched to any gene: 10. The CDR3 length is 15 residues. RNA transcripts gave rise to amplified TCR beta CDR3 regions. The primer set for the first-round RT-PCR of the TCR CDR3 was HTBI. Via MiXCR, TCRdb re-called the multiplex PCR reads, giving one row per CDR3 protein. The profile shows about 340,000 distinct CDR3 sequences, 15% to 20% of them singletons.

This TCR was recovered from a woman between 45 and 65 years old with Graves' hyperthyroidism. The chain uses TRBV5-4 and TRBJ1-2; 9 bases align to TRBD1. The material sequenced was blood. This chain's CDR3 is CASSIRDRDGDGYTF. In DNA, the CDR3 is TGTGCCAGCAGCATCCGGGACAGGGATGGAGATGGCTACACCTTC.